This T cell receptor beta chain is drawn from a study of OX40 agonist ivuxolimab in advanced cancers. Blood specimens came from baseline, cycle 4 day 1, and cycle 7 day 1. Points on this clone: Its antigen is unknown.

Some clones are missing from TCRdb's copy, which holds only in-frame ones; the method was immunoSEQ multiplex PCR. The sample has 60,000 or so clones; approximately 85% are singletons. Broader study findings: Antigen specificity was not determined for the expanded peripheral T cells. Clonal expansion from baseline to week 6 occurred in both CD4+ and CD8+ T cells.

Germline loops: CDR1 MNHEY, CDR2 SMNVEV (reference sequence). The germline V and J ends were trimmed by 7 bases and 6 bases, with 18 bases remaining between them. CDR3 length: 15 amino acids. V gene TRBV27 combines with J gene TRBJ2-2; maybe TRBD1 (6 bases). The sequence was collected from an adult with an advanced solid tumor such as melanoma, head and neck, liver or kidney cancer. The source was CD4+ or CD8+ T cells sorted from blood, collected in a trial of the OX40 agonist ivuxolimab. The CDR3 protein is CASKSTGSSPGELFF. CDR3 bases: TGTGCCAGCAAGTCAACAGGGTCTTCCCCCGGGGAGCTGTTTTTT.